These T cell receptor beta chains were read from a single sample in a study of monozygotic twins with inflammatory bowel disease. Using the 5' RACE reads, TCRdb records one entry per CDR3 protein without DNA. Here the sample table reports approximately 400,000 distinct CDR3 sequences. The sample comprised blood. The receptor source for this set is a human donor with ulcerative colitis or Crohn's disease, or a healthy co-twin of an affected twin (not recorded which). CDR3s include the opening cysteine and the closing phenylalanine or tryptophan. Where a row states a size, it is once, few, many or the class of an expanded clone; other rows omit it.

j_gene: TRBJ1-3
len: 13
abundance: .
v_gene: TRBV29-1
CDR3aa: CSVGTFSGNTIYF

j_gene: TRBJ2-3
len: 16
abundance: .
v_gene: TRBV7-9
CDR3aa: CASSAGTGASTDTQYF

j_gene: TRBJ1-1
len: 13
abundance: .
v_gene: TRBV4-2
CDR3aa: CASSQDWGTEAFF

j_gene: TRBJ2-4
len: 16
abundance: .
v_gene: TRBV5-1
CDR3aa: CASSSAGTGGYNIQYF

j_gene: TRBJ2-5
len: 15
abundance: .
v_gene: TRBV5-1
CDR3aa: CASSLLRAGEETQYF

j_gene: TRBJ1-2
len: 13
abundance: .
v_gene: TRBV4-3
CDR3aa: CASSQLGGYGYTF

j_gene: TRBJ2-3
len: 16
abundance: .
v_gene: TRBV5-4
CDR3aa: CASSRDGARPTDTQYF

j_gene: TRBJ2-7
len: 16
abundance: .
v_gene: TRBV4-1
CDR3aa: CASSQEPGQGIYEQYF

j_gene: TRBJ2-3
len: 14
abundance: .
v_gene: TRBV5-1
CDR3aa: CASSLGERTDTQYF

j_gene: TRBJ2-1
len: 16
abundance: .
v_gene: TRBV5-1
CDR3aa: CANPHAGESSYNEQFF

j_gene: TRBJ1-4
len: 16
abundance: .
v_gene: TRBV21-1
CDR3aa: CASSKELGRQNEKLFF

j_gene: TRBJ2-7
len: 18
abundance: .
v_gene: TRBV20-1
CDR3aa: CSARAHGMGQATGYEQYF

j_gene: TRBJ2-1
len: 17
abundance: .
v_gene: TRBV5-5
CDR3aa: CASSLGIGGLGYNEQFF

j_gene: TRBJ2-7
len: 14
abundance: .
v_gene: TRBV7-2
CDR3aa: CASSSLYTSYEQYF

j_gene: TRBJ2-2
len: 13
abundance: .
v_gene: TRBV5-6
CDR3aa: CASSVGEAGELFF

j_gene: TRBJ2-3
len: 14
abundance: medium-sized
v_gene: TRBV6-4
CDR3aa: CASSGTGEGDTQYF

j_gene: TRBJ2-3
len: 14
abundance: .
v_gene: TRBV3-1
CDR3aa: CASSQVVSTDTQYF

j_gene: TRBJ2-7
len: 12
abundance: .
v_gene: TRBV10-3
CDR3aa: CAISDAGYEQYF

j_gene: TRBJ2-3
len: 14
abundance: .
v_gene: TRBV29-1
CDR3aa: CSVEPPWGTDTQYF

j_gene: TRBJ2-2
len: 16
abundance: .
v_gene: TRBV6-5
CDR3aa: CASSYSRQGDTGELFF

j_gene: TRBJ1-1
len: 15
abundance: .
v_gene: TRBV7-9
CDR3aa: CASSLVWGENTEAFF

j_gene: TRBJ2-3
len: 16
abundance: .
v_gene: TRBV29-1
CDR3aa: CSVEGGNTILTDTQYF

j_gene: TRBJ2-5
len: 17
abundance: .
v_gene: TRBV6-5
CDR3aa: CASSFSGSGGLQETQYF

j_gene: TRBJ2-3
len: 15
abundance: .
v_gene: TRBV20-1
CDR3aa: CSARGGGDLTDTQYF

j_gene: TRBJ2-1
len: 16
abundance: .
v_gene: TRBV7-2
CDR3aa: CASSLAHLATYNEQFF

j_gene: TRBJ1-5
len: 14
abundance: .
v_gene: TRBV4-3
CDR3aa: CASSQDFFSEPQHF

j_gene: TRBJ2-5
len: 11
abundance: .
v_gene: TRBV30
CDR3aa: CAWSVGETQYF

j_gene: TRBJ2-2
len: 15
abundance: .
v_gene: TRBV10-3
CDR3aa: CAISEGLASTGELFF

j_gene: TRBJ2-1
len: 15
abundance: .
v_gene: TRBV27
CDR3aa: CASSLKGTLYNEQFF

j_gene: TRBJ1-6
len: 17
abundance: .
v_gene: TRBV7-9
CDR3aa: CASSLGEPEARNSPLHF

j_gene: TRBJ2-2
len: 17
abundance: .
v_gene: TRBV9
CDR3aa: CASSVMSSGGNTGELFF

j_gene: TRBJ1-2
len: 14
abundance: .
v_gene: TRBV4-3
CDR3aa: CASSPEMTLGNYTF

j_gene: TRBJ2-5
len: 12
abundance: .
v_gene: TRBV7-2
CDR3aa: CASSSSRGTQYF

j_gene: TRBJ2-2
len: 14
abundance: .
v_gene: TRBV4-3
CDR3aa: CASSPVLNTGELFF

j_gene: TRBJ1-2
len: 15
abundance: .
v_gene: TRBV12-3/TRBV12-4
CDR3aa: CASSSGTGNPYGYTF

j_gene: TRBJ1-1
len: 15
abundance: .
v_gene: TRBV15
CDR3aa: CATSRSSTGNTEAFF

j_gene: TRBJ2-3
len: 19
abundance: .
v_gene: TRBV11-1
CDR3aa: CASSYGLAGAQSSTDTQYF

j_gene: TRBJ2-7
len: 13
abundance: .
v_gene: TRBV24-1
CDR3aa: CATSDLGSYEQYF

j_gene: TRBJ2-7
len: 15
abundance: .
v_gene: TRBV7-9
CDR3aa: CASSTEERFSYEQYF

j_gene: TRBJ2-1
len: 16
abundance: .
v_gene: TRBV2
CDR3aa: CASSGFRASPYNEQFF

j_gene: TRBJ1-3
len: 16
abundance: .
v_gene: TRBV9
CDR3aa: CASSVGSGYSGNTIYF

j_gene: TRBJ1-4
len: 15
abundance: .
v_gene: TRBV12-3/TRBV12-4
CDR3aa: CASREAGTGHEKLFF

j_gene: TRBJ1-1
len: 13
abundance: .
v_gene: TRBV20-1
CDR3aa: CSARGTANTEAFF

j_gene: TRBJ1-2
len: 16
abundance: .
v_gene: TRBV7-9
CDR3aa: CASSSNPGAPSYGYTF

j_gene: TRBJ2-4
len: 14
abundance: .
v_gene: TRBV6-1
CDR3aa: CASSQTRAKNIQYF

j_gene: TRBJ2-5
len: 17
abundance: .
v_gene: TRBV5-1
CDR3aa: CASSNRPGLPLEETQYF

j_gene: TRBJ2-7
len: 16
abundance: .
v_gene: TRBV9
CDR3aa: CASSVEAAKAGGEQYF

j_gene: TRBJ1-2
len: 11
abundance: .
v_gene: TRBV20-1
CDR3aa: CSARSWYGYTF

j_gene: TRBJ1-5
len: 14
abundance: .
v_gene: TRBV5-5
CDR3aa: CASSLWDWNQPQHF

j_gene: TRBJ1-5
len: 16
abundance: .
v_gene: TRBV5-1
CDR3aa: CASSSGPGYSNQPQHF

j_gene: TRBJ2-3
len: 14
abundance: .
v_gene: TRBV20-1
CDR3aa: CSADRGARSDTQYF

j_gene: TRBJ2-7
len: 13
abundance: .
v_gene: TRBV20-1
CDR3aa: CSASGGRSYEQYF

j_gene: TRBJ2-6
len: 15
abundance: .
v_gene: TRBV19
CDR3aa: CASNPLDSGANVLTF

j_gene: TRBJ2-7
len: 16
abundance: .
v_gene: TRBV18
CDR3aa: CASSPTGHGGSYEQYF

j_gene: TRBJ2-1
len: 15
abundance: .
v_gene: TRBV12-3/TRBV12-4
CDR3aa: CASRLRPGTMNEQFF